This T cell receptor (beta chain) is drawn from a study of tumor-infiltrating lymphocytes in primary liver carcinoma. Study-wide context: Samples gave roughly 3.5 to 8 million productive TCRbeta reads, similar across tissue types. Study results and caveats: Among the pair types, tumor region pairs showed more overlap than tumor-adjacent and tumor-blood pairs. Blood's top-250-clone fraction was significantly lower than that of tumors (p = 0.039).

Germline DNA was also extracted, with blood RNA taken from unsorted whole blood. Peripheral blood, roughly 4 milliliters, was collected prior to surgery. Germline CDR1 is MGHRA and CDR2 is YSYEKL. Trimming cost V 0 bases and J 6 bases, with 24 bases left between them. The CDR3 covers 19 residues. Remarks on this clonotype: Its cognate antigen is unknown. No conserved phenylalanine or tryptophan ends this CDR3, so it is likely a read error.

TCR beta cDNA was made from 400 to 500 ng total RNA with a constant-region primer. Three nested multiplex PCR rounds of slightly modified ARM-PCR generated TCR beta libraries. Forward primers for TRBV1-TRBV30 and a C-beta reverse primer served the first two PCR rounds, at around 9 cycles each. In TCRdb, the multiplex PCR reads were re-called with MiXCR into one record per CDR3 protein. The sample has fewer than 400,000 distinct CDR3 sequences, less than 75% seen once; the top ten hold 9%. Sequencing input: peripheral blood. The TCR comes from a middle-aged man with primary liver carcinoma and hepatitis B virus infection. The chain combines TRBV4-1 with TRBJ2-1; tentatively, D is TRBD1 or TRBD2 (5 bases each). The CDR3 DNA sequence: TGCGCCAGCAGCCAAGACCGAGGAGTGAGGGCCAGGGTTCGCAATGAGCAGTTCTTA. Its protein is CASSQDRGVRARVRNEQFL.